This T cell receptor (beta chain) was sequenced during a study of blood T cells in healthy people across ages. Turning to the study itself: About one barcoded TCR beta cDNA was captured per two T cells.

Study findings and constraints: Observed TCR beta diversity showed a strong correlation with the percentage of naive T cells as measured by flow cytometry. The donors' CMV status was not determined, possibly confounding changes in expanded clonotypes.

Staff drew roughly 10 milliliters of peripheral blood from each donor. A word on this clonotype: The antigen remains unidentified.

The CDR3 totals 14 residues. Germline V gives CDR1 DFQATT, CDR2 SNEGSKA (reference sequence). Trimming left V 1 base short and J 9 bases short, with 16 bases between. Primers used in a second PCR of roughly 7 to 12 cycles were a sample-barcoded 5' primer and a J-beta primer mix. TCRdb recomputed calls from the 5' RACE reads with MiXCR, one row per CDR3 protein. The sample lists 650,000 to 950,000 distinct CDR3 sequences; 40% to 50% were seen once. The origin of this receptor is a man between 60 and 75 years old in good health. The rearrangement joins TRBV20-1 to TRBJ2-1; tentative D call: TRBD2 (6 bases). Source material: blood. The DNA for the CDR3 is TGCAGTGCTAGAGTAGAGACTAGATTGTCTGAGCAGTTCTTC. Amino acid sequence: CSARVETRLSEQFF.